These 27 T cell receptor beta chains came from one sample sequenced in a study of blood T cell repertoires in COVID-19. Sequencing used immunoSEQ multiplex PCR; TCRdb keeps in-frame clones, though not all of them. The sample lists roughly 150,000 clones; around 87% were seen once. Sequencing was performed on peripheral blood. These receptors all come from a middle-aged woman with acute or convalescent COVID-19.

Only one count was recorded for this clone. The chain is built from TRBV19 and TRBJ1-1, with 8 positions matching TRBD1. Germline CDR1 and CDR2: LNHDA and SQIVND (reference sequence). V was clipped by 2 bases and J by 1 base; unmatched bases: 12. The CDR3 sequence is 18 residues long. As DNA, the CDR3 is TGTGCCAGTAGTATACGGGGGACAGGCCTCCTTCCGAACACTGAAGCTTTCTTT. As protein: CASSIRGTGLLPNTEAFF.

This clone was seen a single time. The chain employs TRBV27 and TRBJ1-5; D might be TRBD1 (5 bases). Trimming pared 7 bases from V and 5 bases from J, leaving 15 bases between. The length of the CDR3 is 14 residues. CDR1 MNHEY and CDR2 SMNVEV come from the germline V gene (reference sequence). This chain's CDR3 is CASKLTVIDQPQHF. In nucleotides, the CDR3 is TGTGCCAGCAAATTGACAGTTATCGATCAGCCCCAGCATTTT.

The rearrangement links TRBV3-1 (or the pseudogene TRBV3-2) to TRBJ1-1; 7 nucleotides match TRBD1. V gave up 4 bases and J gave up 0 bases; unmatched junction bases: 11. Germline loops: CDR1 LGHDT, CDR2 YNNKEL (reference sequence). The CDR3 extends over 17 amino acids. The CDR3 DNA reads as TGTGCCAGCAGCCCGCTAAAATCAACAGGGGTGAACACTGAAGCTTTCTTT. It specifies CASSPLKSTGVNTEAFF.

The V call is TRBV6-6, the J call TRBJ2-4; D is unresolved. Trimming removed 2 bases from V and 3 bases from J, with 14 bases in between. There are 16 residues in the CDR3. From germline, CDR1 is MNHNY and CDR2 SVGAGI (reference sequence). The CDR3, as DNA: TGTGCCAGCAGTTACAAGTCGGGTTTCGACAAAAACATTCAGTACTTC. Amino acids: CASSYKSGFDKNIQYF.

This clone appeared a single time. V is TRBV19 and J is TRBJ1-3; 8 bases are a match to TRBD1. CDR1 is LNHDA, CDR2 SQIVND, per germline (reference sequence). The CDR3 consists of 16 residues. V lost 5 bases and J lost 0; bases outside the gene matches: 6. Here the CDR3 reads CASSVDRGSSGNTIYF. DNA of the CDR3: TGTGCCAGTAGTGTCGACAGGGGATCCTCTGGAAACACCATATATTTT.

This sequence joins TRBV29-1 and TRBJ2-3, with 9 nucleotides matching TRBD2. Germline V CDR1 and CDR2: SQVTM, ANQGSEA. Unmatched junction bases numbered 4, after V lost 2 bases and J lost 1 base. CDR3 length: 15 residues. CDR3 coding DNA: TGCAGCGTTGAAAAAGCGGGAGGAGGCACAGATACGCAGTATTTT. This translates into CSVEKAGGGTDTQYF.

V and J are TRBV24-1 and TRBJ2-5; 7 bases align to TRBD2. This CDR3 has 15 residues. Germline V CDR1 and CDR2: KGHDR, SFDVKD. V gave up 0 bases and J gave up 4 bases; unmatched junction bases: 4. CDR3 DNA: TGTGCCACCAGTGATTTGCAAAGCGGGGTAGAGACCCAGTACTTC. It specifies CATSDLQSGVETQYF.

The chain uses TRBV7-8 and TRBJ1-2, with D perhaps matching TRBD1 (5 bases). Germline values: CDR1 SGHVS, CDR2 FQNEAQ. This CDR3 contains 16 residues. V was shortened by 3 bases and J by 4 bases, with 18 bases between the two germline ends. The DNA for the CDR3 is TGTGCCAGCAGCTTGACAATTGGCAGGGAACCCTATGGCTACACCTTC. Its translation: CASSLTIGREPYGYTF.

This clone occurred a few times. The rearrangement links TRBV30 to TRBJ1-2; D gene uncertain. This CDR3 region has 13 residues. Trimming cost V 5 bases and J 4 bases, with 14 bases left between them. The germline CDR1 and CDR2 sequences are GTSNPN and SVGIG (reference sequence). Here the CDR3 reads CAWSHSVPYGYTF. The CDR3 DNA sequence: TGTGCCTGGTCCCACTCGGTCCCCTATGGCTACACCTTC.

This chain joins TRBV5-5 and TRBJ1-5; TRBD1 might be the D (5 bases). The CDR3 has 13 residues. CDR1 is SGHKS and CDR2 is YYEKEE in the germline V gene (reference sequence). V was shortened by 1 base and J by 6 bases, with 8 bases between the two germline ends. The CDR3 coding sequence is TGTGCCAGCAGCTTGATTAGGGGTCAGCCCCAGCATTTT. It is translated as CASSLIRGQPQHF.

The gene calls are TRBV11-1 and TRBJ2-5; TRBD2 matches at 12 bases. V lost 6 bases to trimming and J lost 5 bases; unmatched junction nucleotides: 7. CDR3 size: 15 residues. The germline V gene has CDR1 SGHAT and CDR2 FQDESV (reference sequence). The CDR3, as DNA: TGTGCCAGCAGTCGACTAGCGGGAGCGGGGGAGACCCAGTACTTC. Translated: CASSRLAGAGETQYF. Full variable domain (missing parts from reference TRBV11-1 and TRBJ2-5): EAEVAQSPRYKITEKSQAVAFWCDPISGHATLYWYRQILGQGPELLVQFQDESVVDDSQLPKDRFSAERLKGVDSTLKIQPAELGDSAMYLCASSRLAGAGETQYFGPGTRLLVL.

The gene calls are TRBV11-2 and TRBJ2-5; 7 positions match TRBD2. CDR3 length: 14 amino acids. Germline trimming cut 8 bases from V and 4 bases from J; bases unmatched to any gene: 10. Germline loops: CDR1 SGHAT, CDR2 FQNNGV. CDR3 in amino acids: CASGDWGGVETQYF. CDR3 DNA: TGTGCCAGCGGCGACTGGGGGGGGGTAGAGACCCAGTACTTC.

V usage is TRBV3-1 (or the pseudogene TRBV3-2) and J usage is TRBJ2-2; 11 bases match TRBD1. The CDR3 spans 16 residues. V was clipped by 2 bases and J by 6 bases; unmatched bases: 5. The germline V gene has CDR1 LGHDT and CDR2 YNNKEL (reference sequence). In DNA, the CDR3 is TGTGCCAGCAGCCAAACCCCGGACAGGGGGCCCGGGGAGCTGTTTTTT. Translated, it gives CASSQTPDRGPGELFF.

This chain links TRBV12-5 with TRBJ2-7; 12 bases match TRBD1. Trimming at V came to 2 bases and at J to 6 bases, leaving 8 bases not matched to a gene. Germline CDR1 LGHNT, CDR2 FRNRAP. The CDR3 totals 16 residues. The CDR3 coding sequence is TGTGCTAGTGGTTTGTCGCCGGGACAGGGGGCTTCCGAGCAGTACTTC. Its protein product is CASGLSPGQGASEQYF.

J is TRBJ1-3 and V is TRBV19, with unresolved D. V was pared by 8 bases and J by 0 bases, with 11 bases between. The germline gives CDR1 LNHDA, CDR2 SQIVND (reference sequence). CDR3 length: 14 residues. CDR3: CASYSGFSGNTIYF. The CDR3 DNA follows: TGTGCCAGTTATTCGGGATTCTCTGGAAACACCATATATTTT.

CDR3 amino acids: CASSLTGNEQFF. CDR3 coding DNA: TGTGCCAGCAGTTTAACCGGCAATGAGCAGTTCTTC. The rearrangement uses TRBV27 and TRBJ2-1; the D is unclear. V was shortened by 2 bases and J by 6 bases, with 5 bases between the two germline ends. This CDR3 is built from 12 residues. Germline V gene data show CDR1 as MNHEY and CDR2 as SMNVEV (reference sequence).

This chain uses TRBV3-1 (or the pseudogene TRBV3-2) with TRBJ2-1; D perhaps matches TRBD2 (6 bases). Germline CDR1 and CDR2: LGHDT and YNNKEL (reference sequence). This CDR3 region has 17 residues. Trimming took off 1 base at V and 8 bases at J, with 21 bases between the two ends. CDR3 protein: CASSQGDSVEGIDEQFF. The CDR3 DNA is TGTGCCAGCAGCCAAGGGGACTCAGTCGAGGGGATCGATGAGCAGTTCTTC.

The CDR3: CASSDSHRGLVQPQHF. CDR3 nucleotides: TGTGCCAGCAGTGACAGCCACAGGGGGCTAGTTCAGCCCCAGCATTTT. The rearrangement joins TRBV6-1 to TRBJ1-5, with 9 nucleotides matching TRBD1. The CDR3 covers 16 residues. J lost 6 bases, V lost 3 bases, and 9 bases had no gene match. CDR1 MNHNS and CDR2 SASEGT come from the germline V gene.

V usage is TRBV7-2 and J usage is TRBJ2-7, with 8 bases that match TRBD1. CDR3 length: 14 residues. With V trimmed by 6 bases and J by 7 bases, 11 bases remained unmatched. The germline gives CDR1 SGHTA, CDR2 FQGNSA. DNA of the CDR3: TGTGCCAGCAGGTATTCAGGGGGCGCAGAAGAGCAGTACTTC. Amino acid sequence: CASRYSGGAEEQYF.

This clone was detected a few times. The rearrangement links TRBV27 to TRBJ1-1, with 8 nucleotides matching TRBD1. V shed 2 bases and J 5 bases; nucleotides not matched to a gene: 7. Per the germline V gene, CDR1 is MNHEY and CDR2 is SMNVEV (reference sequence). CDR3 length equals 15 residues. The CDR3 loop is CASSLGTGGQTEAFF. In DNA form, the CDR3 reads TGTGCCAGCAGTTTAGGTACAGGGGGTCAAACTGAAGCTTTCTTT.

The rearrangement joins TRBV5-1 to TRBJ1-5; D is uncertain. This CDR3 contains 16 residues. The V gene's germline CDR1 is SGHRS and CDR2 YFSETQ. V lost 0 bases to trimming and J lost 6 bases, with 16 bases between them. The DNA for the CDR3 is TGCGCCAGCAGCTTGGGCCCAGCCGGAGGATTTCAGCCCCAGCATTTT. Translated, it gives CASSLGPAGGFQPQHF.

The V and J genes are TRBV28 and TRBJ2-2; TRBD2 is a possible D gene (5 bases). The V end lost 6 bases, the J end lost 1 base, and 18 bases lay between the germline ends. Germline V gene data show CDR1 as MDHEN and CDR2 as SYDVKM. The CDR3 spans 17 residues. CDR3 sequence reads: CASSTPGKSWNTGELFF. DNA for the CDR3: TGTGCCAGCAGCACCCCGGGGAAGAGCTGGAACACCGGGGAGCTGTTTTTT.

The gene calls are TRBV5-5 and TRBJ2-1; 9 nucleotides line up with TRBD2. Germline CDR1 is SGHKS and CDR2 is YYEKEE (reference sequence). There are 18 residues in the CDR3. V shed 4 bases and J 1 base; nucleotides not matched to a gene: 12. The CDR3 coding sequence is TGTGCCAGCAGCCCGTCTAGCGGGACAGATGTTTCCTACAATGAGCAGTTCTTC. Translated, it gives CASSPSSGTDVSYNEQFF.

The chain recombines TRBV18 with TRBJ1-6; no firm D call. V shed 3 bases and J shed 9 bases, with 15 bases lying between them. CDR3 size: 15 residues. The germline gives CDR1 KGHSH, CDR2 LQKENI. CDR3 nucleotides: TGTGCCAGCTCACCTCGGGATTCGGGGATTTCACCCCTCCACTTT. As protein: CASSPRDSGISPLHF.

The genes are TRBV5-1 and TRBJ1-1, with 11 bases aligning to TRBD1. The CDR3 contains 17 residues. From germline, CDR1 is SGHRS and CDR2 YFSETQ. Trimming removed 3 bases from V and 1 base from J; junction bases left unmatched: 8. This CDR3 reads CASSSPLGQGENTEAFF. The CDR3 DNA sequence: TGCGCCAGCAGCTCGCCATTGGGACAGGGGGAGAACACTGAAGCTTTCTTT.

The CDR3 DNA is TGTGCCAGCAGACTAGCGGGAGCCAATACGCAGTATTTT. This gives the protein CASRLAGANTQYF. The chain links TRBV7-8 to TRBJ2-3; 11 bases are a match to TRBD2. V trimming: 6 bases; J trimming: 7 bases; junction bases outside the gene matches: 3. The CDR3 contains 13 residues. CDR1 SGHVS and CDR2 FQNEAQ come from the germline V gene.

The V gene is TRBV7-3, the J gene TRBJ2-2; TRBD2 matches at 7 bases. J was trimmed by 3 bases and V by 2 bases; bases with no gene match: 3. Germline loops: CDR1 SGHTA, CDR2 FQGTGA. This CDR3 comprises 15 residues. CDR3 amino acids: CASSLDGGYTGELFF. The CDR3 bases are TGTGCCAGCAGCTTAGACGGGGGGTACACCGGGGAGCTGTTTTTT.